This TCR beta chain is drawn from a study of tumor-infiltrating lymphocytes in localized non-small cell lung cancer. Study-wide context: Some samples were collected after neoadjuvant chemotherapy; smokers, never-smokers and several histologies were included. Each patient gave resected tumor and non-adjacent uninvolved lung tissue.

The V gene's germline CDR1 is MNHNS and CDR2 SASEGT. V shed 2 bases and J shed 6 bases, with 14 bases lying between them. The CDR3 is made up of 14 amino acids. Data came from immunoSEQ multiplex PCR; TCRdb stores just in-frame clones and leaves some out. The table includes approximately 15,000 clones, around 41% detected once. Findings and limits, study-wide: Compared with uninvolved lung, tumors showed higher T cell infiltration by TCRbeta sequencing. T-cell fraction did not differ between immunotypes IM1 and IM2.

A remark on this clone: Its antigen is unidentified.

Sequenced material: lung tumor tissue. This TCR was recovered from a human donor with non-small cell lung cancer. The chain recombines TRBV6-1 with TRBJ2-7, with D perhaps TRBD1 or TRBD2 (5 bases each). The CDR3 protein is CASSERIPGREQYF. In DNA, the CDR3 is TGTGCCAGCAGTGAACGGATTCCGGGGCGCGAGCAGTACTTC.